What follows are 22 T cell receptor beta chains derived from one specimen sequenced in a study of CD8 T cells in ankylosing spondylitis. Whole-study results and caveats: Within ankylosing spondylitis blood, a TCR beta motif made up of several highly homologous variants appeared to be characteristic.

The antigens these receptors bind are not known. TCRdb re-called the 5' RACE reads through MiXCR, storing one row per CDR3 protein. In the table there are over 700,000 distinct CDR3 sequences, 15% to 20% of which are singletons. The sample taken for sequencing was blood, either unsorted or a sorted T cell fraction (not recorded which). These receptors were collected from a male donor with ankylosing spondylitis.

This clonotype has just a few counts. The rearrangement links TRBV7-9 to TRBJ2-5; 9 nucleotides agree with TRBD1. Per germline, CDR1 SEHNR and CDR2 FQNEAQ (reference sequence). J lost 0 bases, V lost 4 bases, and 6 bases had no gene match. This CDR3 spans 16 amino acids. The CDR3 protein is CASSSTGGKYQETQYF. CDR3 DNA sequence: TGTGCCAGCAGCTCTACAGGGGGCAAGTACCAAGAGACCCAGTACTTC.

V usage is TRBV2 and J usage is TRBJ2-1; D tentatively reads TRBD1 or TRBD2 (5 bases each). CDR3 length: 14 residues. The germline gives CDR1 SNHLY, CDR2 FYNNEI. Trimming took off 6 bases at V and 3 bases at J, with 12 bases between the two ends. The CDR3 is CASRGPSDYNEQFF. Written as DNA, the CDR3 is TGTGCCAGCAGGGGACCTTCGGACTACAATGAGCAGTTCTTC.

This clonotype was seen only a few times. The gene calls are TRBV27 and TRBJ2-7, with D possibly matching TRBD2 (6 bases). CDR1 and CDR2 from the germline V gene are MNHEY and SMNVEV (reference sequence). V shed 3 bases and J shed 7 bases, with 13 bases lying between them. This CDR3 region has 13 residues. The CDR3 sequence is CASSLGLGWEQYF. The CDR3 region has the DNA TGTGCCAGCAGTTTGGGACTGGGGTGGGAGCAGTACTTC.

Written as DNA, the CDR3 is TGTGCCAGCAGCCCGCGGGAGCGGGGGGCCTACAATGAGCAGTTCTTC. Its translation: CASSPRERGAYNEQFF. The gene calls are TRBV9 and TRBJ2-1; 9 positions match TRBD2. V lost 4 bases, J lost 2 bases, and 7 bases stayed unmatched. The length of the CDR3 is 16 residues. Germline lookup yields CDR1 SGDLS and CDR2 YYNGEE.

Turning to this clonotype: This may arise from a read error, as a much more abundant clone is one base away. The gene calls are TRBV2 and TRBJ2-5; D gene ambiguous. Looked up from germline, CDR1 is SNHLY and CDR2 is FYNNEI. This CDR3 region has 12 residues. The CDR3 here is CASNKDSETQNF. CDR3 nucleotides: TGTGCCAGCAATAAGGATTCAGAGACCCAGAACTTC.

V gene TRBV20-1 combines with J gene TRBJ2-1, with 9 bases matching TRBD2. V dropped 6 bases and J dropped 5; count of bases not matched to a gene: 11. Per germline, CDR1 DFQATT and CDR2 SNEGSKA (reference sequence). The CDR3 totals 15 residues. The CDR3 loop is CSAPHWAGGNNEQFF. CDR3 DNA: TGCAGTGCACCCCATTGGGCGGGAGGGAACAATGAGCAGTTCTTC.

Points on this clonotype: The junction and the germline gene differ at one end; a read error may be behind it. The V gene is TRBV12-3 or TRBV12-4, the J gene TRBJ2-7; TRBD1 aligns across 8 bases. CDR3 size: 15 residues. The chain's CDR3 is CANSFGTGRTYEQYF. In nucleotides, the CDR3 is TGTGCCAACAGTTTTGGGACAGGACGGACCTACGAGCAGTACTTC.

The chain links TRBV12-3 or TRBV12-4 to TRBJ2-7; 7 bases align to TRBD2. The junction had 7 bases not matched to a gene; V was cut back by 5 bases and J by 6 bases. The CDR3 loop spans 13 amino acids. In DNA form, the CDR3 reads TGTGCCAGCAGTACAAGGACTAGGAGCGAGCAGTACTTC. Its protein is CASSTRTRSEQYF.

This clonotype was observed at least ten times. This rearrangement joins TRBV12-3 or TRBV12-4 to TRBJ2-2; a possible D gene is TRBD1 (6 bases). The CDR3 has 15 amino acids. V lost 3 bases to trimming and J lost 3 bases, with 11 bases between them. CDR3 coding DNA: TGTGCCAGCAGTTTGAGGGCAGGGGACACCGGGGAGCTGTTTTTT. As protein: CASSLRAGDTGELFF.

This chain connects TRBV5-1 to TRBJ2-3; TRBD2 matches at 7 bases. CDR3 size: 15 residues. Germline loops: CDR1 SGHRS, CDR2 YFSETQ. With 1 base clipped from V and 2 bases from J, the junction kept 4 bases outside the gene matches. The DNA of the CDR3 is TGCGCCAGCAGCTTGAGCGGGGACCCCACAGATACGCAGTATTTT. This gives the protein CASSLSGDPTDTQYF.

This clonotype was seen at least ten times. CDR3 bases: TGTGCCAGCAGCCACTTAGCTGGGGCCAACGTCCTGACTTTC. Its protein is CASSHLAGANVLTF. This chain links TRBV3-1 with TRBJ2-6; D is uncertain. The V end lost 3 bases, the J end lost 2 bases, and 5 bases lay between the germline ends. The CDR3 is 14 residues long. Germline-derived CDR1 and CDR2 are LGHDT and YNNKEL (reference sequence).

The rearrangement joins TRBV11-2 to TRBJ2-7, with D possibly TRBD2 on 6 matching bases. The germline gives CDR1 SGHAT, CDR2 FQNNGV. CDR3 length equals 15 residues. V lost 7 bases, J lost 6 bases, and 22 bases lay in between. The CDR3 DNA reads as TGTGCCAGCATCCCTGGGGATGGAGGGCCTGGCGAGCAGTACTTC. It specifies CASIPGDGGPGEQYF.

This rearrangement joins TRBV27 to TRBJ2-1, with D possibly matching TRBD2 (7 bases). Trimming cost V 3 bases and J 9 bases, with 12 bases left between them. This CDR3 spans 13 amino acids. The V gene's germline CDR1 is MNHEY and CDR2 SMNVEV (reference sequence). CDR3 region: CASSFGGRGEQFF. The CDR3 bases are TGTGCCAGCAGTTTCGGGGGGCGCGGTGAGCAGTTCTTC.

The chain is built from TRBV4-1 and TRBJ2-5; 10 bases fit TRBD2. There are 18 residues in the CDR3. Trimming cost V 1 base and J 5 bases; bases outside gene matches: 13. From germline, CDR1 is MGHRA and CDR2 YSYEKL. The CDR3 coding sequence is TGCGCCAGCAGCCAAGTTTTCTCCCAGTCGACTAGCGGGGAGACCCAGTACTTC. It specifies CASSQVFSQSTSGETQYF.

The V and J genes are TRBV28 and TRBJ1-1, with D hard to call. Trimming shortened V by 3 bases and J by 0 bases, and 11 bases separated the two germline ends. Per germline, CDR1 MDHEN and CDR2 SYDVKM. This CDR3 has 15 residues. CDR3 loop: CASSFEDQMNTEAFF. CDR3 nucleotides: TGTGCCAGCAGTTTCGAAGACCAAATGAACACTGAAGCTTTCTTT.

The rearrangement joins TRBV6-1 to TRBJ2-5; 12 bases fit TRBD2. Unmatched junction bases numbered 4, after V lost 4 bases and J lost 4 bases. CDR3 length: 15 amino acids. Germline CDR1 and CDR2: MNHNS and SASEGT. Here the CDR3 reads CASSGLAGGVETQYF. For the CDR3, the DNA is TGTGCCAGCAGTGGGCTAGCGGGGGGGGTAGAGACCCAGTACTTC.

There are a few counts of this clonotype. The chain uses TRBV7-2 and TRBJ2-5, with 10 bases identical to TRBD2. This CDR3 contains 16 residues. Germline V gives CDR1 SGHTA, CDR2 FQGNSA. V was pared by 6 bases and J by 2 bases, with 9 bases of the junction left unmatched. CDR3 sequence: CASRPQLAGTQETQYF. CDR3 DNA: TGTGCCAGCAGGCCACAACTAGCGGGAACTCAAGAGACCCAGTACTTC.

This clonotype was counted only a few times. The chain couples TRBV7-2 to TRBJ1-2; 8 nucleotides match TRBD1. The CDR3 contains 15 residues. Germline CDR1 reads SGHTA; CDR2 reads FQGNSA. With 1 base clipped from V and 4 bases from J, the junction kept 5 bases outside the gene matches. The CDR3 nucleotides read TGTGCCAGCAGCTTAGTCCCAGGGACAGGCTATGGCTACACCTTC. Translating it yields CASSLVPGTGYGYTF.

This clonotype came up many times. CDR3 in DNA: TGCGCCAGCAGCCCTTCGACAGGGTACGAGCAGTACTTC. Translation: CASSPSTGYEQYF. J is TRBJ2-7 and V is TRBV5-1, with 7 bases identical to TRBD1. After removal of 4 bases from V and 4 bases from J, the junction contained 5 bases not matched to a gene. This CDR3 contains 13 residues. In germline, CDR1 is SGHRS, CDR2 YFSETQ.

V gene TRBV7-9 combines with J gene TRBJ2-7, with 8 bases identical to TRBD2. The CDR3 length is 16 residues. The germline V gene has CDR1 SEHNR and CDR2 FQNEAQ (reference sequence). V lost 7 bases, J lost 5 bases, and 16 bases stayed unmatched. The CDR3 coding sequence is TGTGCCAGCACCCTAGAGAGTGGTAGCGGGATAGACGAGCAGTACTTC. Translating it yields CASTLESGSGIDEQYF.

The chain couples TRBV6-6 to TRBJ2-1; the D is unclear. Germline lookup yields CDR1 MNHNY and CDR2 SVGAGI (reference sequence). The CDR3 has 13 residues. Trimming removed 0 bases at V and 7 bases at J, with 7 bases between. The DNA of the CDR3 is TGTGCCAGCAGTTACTCGAACGGGAATGAGCAGTTCTTC. This codes for CASSYSNGNEQFF.

In this sample, this clonotype turned up a few times. This sequence joins TRBV19 and TRBJ2-7, with 8 bases lining up with TRBD2. V lost 3 bases, J lost 4 bases, and 5 bases stayed unmatched. Germline CDR1 and CDR2: LNHDA and SQIVND (reference sequence). This CDR3 region has 14 residues. The CDR3 loop is CASSMVAGRYEQYF. CDR3 bases: TGTGCCAGTAGTATGGTAGCGGGAAGGTACGAGCAGTACTTC. Looking up the rest from reference TRBV19 and TRBJ2-7 gives the full variable domain: DGGITQSPKYLFRKEGQNVTLSCEQNLNHDAMYWYRQDPGQGLRLIYYSQIVNDFQKGDIAEGYSVSREKKESFPLTVTSAQKNPTAFYLCASSMVAGRYEQYFGPGTRLTVT.